This T cell receptor beta chain emerged from a study of OX40 agonist ivuxolimab in advanced cancers. This CDR3 is 14 amino acids long. CDR1 and CDR2 (germline): SQVTM, ANQGSEA. V was clipped by 7 bases and J by 11 bases; unmatched bases: 18. Produced via immunoSEQ multiplex PCR; TCRdb's table is partial and in-frame only. Here the sample spans some 120,000 clones, just under 95% being singletons. The sequence was collected from an adult with an advanced solid tumor such as melanoma, head and neck, liver or kidney cancer. Specimen: CD4+ or CD8+ T cells sorted from blood, collected in a trial of the OX40 agonist ivuxolimab. This rearrangement joins TRBV29-1 to TRBJ2-7; 9 nucleotides match TRBD1. The CDR3 protein is CSAPTGTGTPDKYF. DNA of the CDR3: TGCAGCGCCCCAACCGGGACAGGGACGCCAGATAAGTACTTC.